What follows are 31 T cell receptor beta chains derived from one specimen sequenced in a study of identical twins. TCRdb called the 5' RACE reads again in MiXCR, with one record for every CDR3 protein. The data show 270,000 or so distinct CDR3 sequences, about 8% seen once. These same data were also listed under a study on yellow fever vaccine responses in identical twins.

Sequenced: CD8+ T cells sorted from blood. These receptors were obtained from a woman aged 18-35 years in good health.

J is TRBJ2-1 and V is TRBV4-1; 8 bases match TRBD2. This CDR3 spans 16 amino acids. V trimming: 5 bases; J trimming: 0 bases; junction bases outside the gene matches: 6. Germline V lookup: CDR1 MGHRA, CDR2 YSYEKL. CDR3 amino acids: CASSFERGSSYNEQFF. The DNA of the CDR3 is TGCGCCAGCAGCTTTGAGCGGGGGAGCTCCTACAATGAGCAGTTCTTC.

The CDR3 protein is CASSSWESSYNEQFF. CDR3 sequence (DNA): TGTGCCAGCAGCTCTTGGGAGAGCTCCTACAATGAGCAGTTCTTC. This chain joins TRBV7-2 and TRBJ2-1, with D perhaps matching TRBD2 (5 bases). V was trimmed by 4 bases and J by 0 bases, leaving 10 bases between them. The germline V gene has CDR1 SGHTA and CDR2 FQGNSA. This CDR3 has 15 amino acids.

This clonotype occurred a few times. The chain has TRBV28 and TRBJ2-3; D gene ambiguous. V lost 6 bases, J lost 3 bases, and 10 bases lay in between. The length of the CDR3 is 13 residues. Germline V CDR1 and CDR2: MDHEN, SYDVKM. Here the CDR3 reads CASSPSWTDTQYF. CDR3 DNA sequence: TGTGCCAGCAGCCCCAGCTGGACAGATACGCAGTATTTT.

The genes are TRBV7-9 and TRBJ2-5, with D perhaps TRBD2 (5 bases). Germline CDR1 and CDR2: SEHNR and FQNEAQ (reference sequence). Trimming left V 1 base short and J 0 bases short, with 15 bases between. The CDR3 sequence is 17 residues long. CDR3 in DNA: TGTGCCAGCAGCTTAGATCGGCTGACTACAGACCAAGAGACCCAGTACTTC. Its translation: CASSLDRLTTDQETQYF.

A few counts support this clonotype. This CDR3 is CASSESKQGPEAFF. In DNA form, the CDR3 reads TGTGCCAGCAGTGAATCGAAACAGGGGCCGGAAGCTTTCTTT. V is TRBV25-1 and J is TRBJ1-1; 7 bases map to TRBD1. The CDR3 runs to 14 residues. Trimming removed 1 base from V and 8 bases from J; junction bases left unmatched: 7. Per germline, CDR1 MGHDK and CDR2 SYGVNS.

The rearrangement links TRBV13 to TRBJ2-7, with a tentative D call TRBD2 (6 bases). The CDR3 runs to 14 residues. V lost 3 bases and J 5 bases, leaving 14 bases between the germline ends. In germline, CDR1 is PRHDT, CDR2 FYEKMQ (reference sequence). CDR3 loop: CASSFMPGGDEQYF. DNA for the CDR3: TGTGCCAGCAGCTTTATGCCAGGAGGGGACGAGCAGTACTTC.

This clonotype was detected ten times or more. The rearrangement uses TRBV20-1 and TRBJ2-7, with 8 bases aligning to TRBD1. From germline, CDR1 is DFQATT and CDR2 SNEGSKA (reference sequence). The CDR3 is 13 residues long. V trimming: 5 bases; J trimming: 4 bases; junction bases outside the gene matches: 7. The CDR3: CSALTGERYEQYF. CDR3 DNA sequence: TGCAGTGCTTTGACAGGGGAACGTTACGAGCAGTACTTC.

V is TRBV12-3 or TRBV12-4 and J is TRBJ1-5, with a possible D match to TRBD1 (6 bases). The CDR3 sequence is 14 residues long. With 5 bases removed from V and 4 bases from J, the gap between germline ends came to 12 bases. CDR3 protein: CASSMGGRNQPQHF. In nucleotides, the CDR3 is TGTGCCAGCAGTATGGGGGGGCGGAATCAGCCCCAGCATTTT.

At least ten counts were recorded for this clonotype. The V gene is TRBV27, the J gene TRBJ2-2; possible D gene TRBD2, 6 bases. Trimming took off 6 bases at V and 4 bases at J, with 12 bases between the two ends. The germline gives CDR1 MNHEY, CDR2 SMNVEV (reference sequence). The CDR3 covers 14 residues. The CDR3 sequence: CASSPGRVTGELFF. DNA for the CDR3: TGTGCCAGCAGCCCCGGGAGAGTCACCGGGGAGCTGTTTTTT.

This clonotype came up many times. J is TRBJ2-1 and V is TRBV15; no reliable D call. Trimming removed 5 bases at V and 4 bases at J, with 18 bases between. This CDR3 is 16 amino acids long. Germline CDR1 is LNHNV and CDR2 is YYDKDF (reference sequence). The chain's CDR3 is CATSSRVGGEYNEQFF. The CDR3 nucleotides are TGTGCCACCAGCTCCCGAGTCGGCGGCGAATACAATGAGCAGTTCTTC. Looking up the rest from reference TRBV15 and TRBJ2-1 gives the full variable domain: DAMVIQNPRYQVTQFGKPVTLSCSQTLNHNVMYWYQQKSSQAPKLLFHYYDKDFNNEADTPDNFQSRRPNTSFCFLDIRSPGLGDTAMYLCATSSRVGGEYNEQFFGPGTRLTVL.

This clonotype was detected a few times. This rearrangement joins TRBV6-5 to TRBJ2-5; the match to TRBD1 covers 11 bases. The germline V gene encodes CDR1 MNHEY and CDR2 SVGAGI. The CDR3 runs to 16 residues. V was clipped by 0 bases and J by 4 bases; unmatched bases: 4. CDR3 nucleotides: TGTGCCAGCAGTTACTCTTGGACAGGGGGCTCAGAGACCCAGTACTTC. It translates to CASSYSWTGGSETQYF.

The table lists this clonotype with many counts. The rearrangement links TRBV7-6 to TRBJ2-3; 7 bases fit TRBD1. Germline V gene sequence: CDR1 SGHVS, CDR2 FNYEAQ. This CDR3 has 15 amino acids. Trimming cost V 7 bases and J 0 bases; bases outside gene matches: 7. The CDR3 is CASNSGTASTDTQYF. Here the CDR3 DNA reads TGTGCCAGCAACTCCGGGACAGCTAGCACAGATACGCAGTATTTT.

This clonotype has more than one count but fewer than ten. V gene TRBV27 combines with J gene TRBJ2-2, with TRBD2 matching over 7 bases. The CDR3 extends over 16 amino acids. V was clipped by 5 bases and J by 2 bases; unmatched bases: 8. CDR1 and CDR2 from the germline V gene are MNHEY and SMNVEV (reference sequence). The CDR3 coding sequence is TGTGCCAGCAGTGCGGGGGTGAGGGACAACACCGGGGAGCTGTTTTTT. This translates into CASSAGVRDNTGELFF.

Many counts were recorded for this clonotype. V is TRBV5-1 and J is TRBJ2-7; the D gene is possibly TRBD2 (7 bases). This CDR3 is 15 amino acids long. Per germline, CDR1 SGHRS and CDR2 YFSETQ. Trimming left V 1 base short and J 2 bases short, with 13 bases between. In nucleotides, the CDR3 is TGCGCCAGCAGCTTGAACGGCGGGGGCACCTACGAGCAGTACTTC. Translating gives CASSLNGGGTYEQYF.

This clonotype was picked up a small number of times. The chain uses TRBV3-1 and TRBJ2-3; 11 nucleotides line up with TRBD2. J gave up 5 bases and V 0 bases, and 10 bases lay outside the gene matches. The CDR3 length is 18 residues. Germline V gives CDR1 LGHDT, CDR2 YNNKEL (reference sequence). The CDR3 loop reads CASSQDRLAGKRGDTQYF. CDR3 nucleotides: TGTGCCAGCAGCCAAGATCGACTAGCGGGAAAACGGGGAGATACGCAGTATTTT.

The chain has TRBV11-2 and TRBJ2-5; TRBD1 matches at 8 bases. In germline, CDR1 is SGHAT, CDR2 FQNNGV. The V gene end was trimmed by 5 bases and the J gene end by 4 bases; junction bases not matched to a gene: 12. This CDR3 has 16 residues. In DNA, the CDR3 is TGTGCCAGCAGCGTTCTGACAGGGGCGGTGGGAGAGACCCAGTACTTC. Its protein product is CASSVLTGAVGETQYF.

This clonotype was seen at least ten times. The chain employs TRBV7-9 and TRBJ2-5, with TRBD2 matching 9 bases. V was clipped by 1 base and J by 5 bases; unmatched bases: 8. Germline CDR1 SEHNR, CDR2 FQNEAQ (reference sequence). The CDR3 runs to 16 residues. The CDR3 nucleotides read TGTGCCAGCAGCTTAGAAGTTAGCGGGAGTGGGGAGACCCAGTACTTC. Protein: CASSLEVSGSGETQYF.

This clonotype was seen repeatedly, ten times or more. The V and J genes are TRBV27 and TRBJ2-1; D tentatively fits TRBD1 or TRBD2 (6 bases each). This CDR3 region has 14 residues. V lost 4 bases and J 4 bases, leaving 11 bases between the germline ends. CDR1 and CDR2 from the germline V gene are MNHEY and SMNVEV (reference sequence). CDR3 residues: CASSSGGKYNEQFF. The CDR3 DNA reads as TGTGCCAGCAGTTCCGGGGGCAAATACAATGAGCAGTTCTTC.

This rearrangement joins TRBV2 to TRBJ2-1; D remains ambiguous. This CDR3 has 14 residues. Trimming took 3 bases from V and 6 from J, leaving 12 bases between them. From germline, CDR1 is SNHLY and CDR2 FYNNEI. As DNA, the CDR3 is TGTGCCAGCAGTGATAGCCCTAATCCCAATGAGCAGTTCTTC. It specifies CASSDSPNPNEQFF.

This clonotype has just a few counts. The CDR3 is CASSEPGLAGSYEQYF. The CDR3 DNA reads TGTGCCAGCAGTGAGCCGGGACTAGCGGGTTCCTACGAGCAGTACTTC. V is TRBV6-1 and J is TRBJ2-7, with 12 bases aligning to TRBD2. Germline trimming cut 3 bases from V and 1 base from J; bases unmatched to any gene: 4. Germline V lookup: CDR1 MNHNS, CDR2 SASEGT. The CDR3 covers 16 residues.

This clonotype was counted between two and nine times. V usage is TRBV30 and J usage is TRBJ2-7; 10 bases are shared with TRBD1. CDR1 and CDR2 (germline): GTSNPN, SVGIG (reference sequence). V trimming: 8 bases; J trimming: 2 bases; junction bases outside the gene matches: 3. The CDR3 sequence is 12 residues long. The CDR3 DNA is TGTGCCGGGGACAGGGGCGCCTACGAGCAGTACTTC. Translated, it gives CAGDRGAYEQYF.

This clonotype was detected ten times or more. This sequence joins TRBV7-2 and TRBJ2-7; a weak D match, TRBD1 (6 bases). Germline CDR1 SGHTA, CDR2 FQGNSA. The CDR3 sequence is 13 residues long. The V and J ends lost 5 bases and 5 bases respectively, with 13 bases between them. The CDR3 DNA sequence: TGTGCCAGCAGCGTATTACAGGGCCACGAGCAGTACTTC. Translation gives CASSVLQGHEQYF.

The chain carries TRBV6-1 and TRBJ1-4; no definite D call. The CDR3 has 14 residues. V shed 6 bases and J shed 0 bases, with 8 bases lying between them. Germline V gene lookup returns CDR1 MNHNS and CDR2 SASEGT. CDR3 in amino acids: CASRVDTTNEKLFF. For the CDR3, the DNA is TGTGCCAGCAGGGTCGATACAACTAATGAAAAACTGTTTTTT.

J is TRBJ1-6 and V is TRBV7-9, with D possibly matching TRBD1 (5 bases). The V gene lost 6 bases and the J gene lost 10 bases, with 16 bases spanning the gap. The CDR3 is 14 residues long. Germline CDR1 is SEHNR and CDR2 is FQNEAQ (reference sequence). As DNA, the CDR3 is TGTGCCAGCAGGACCCCAGGGCCAGACTCACCCCTCCACTTT. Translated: CASRTPGPDSPLHF.

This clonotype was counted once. CDR3 coding DNA: TGCAGCGTTGTAGGGCAGGGACTATACAATGAGCAGTTCTTC. Translating gives CSVVGQGLYNEQFF. V usage is TRBV29-1 and J usage is TRBJ2-1; 7 nucleotides line up with TRBD2. The CDR3 length is 14 residues. V dropped 4 bases and J dropped 4; count of bases not matched to a gene: 7. The germline V gene has CDR1 SQVTM and CDR2 ANQGSEA.

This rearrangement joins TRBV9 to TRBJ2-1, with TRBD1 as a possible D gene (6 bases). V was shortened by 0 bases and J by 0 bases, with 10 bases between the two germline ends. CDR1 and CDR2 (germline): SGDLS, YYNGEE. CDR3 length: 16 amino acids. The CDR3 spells CASSVGWGPSYNEQFF. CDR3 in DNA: TGTGCCAGCAGCGTAGGGTGGGGGCCCTCCTACAATGAGCAGTTCTTC.

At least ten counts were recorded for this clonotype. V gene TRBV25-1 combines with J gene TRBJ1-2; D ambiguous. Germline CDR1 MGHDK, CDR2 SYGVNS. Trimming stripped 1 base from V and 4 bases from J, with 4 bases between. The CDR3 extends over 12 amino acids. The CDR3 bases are TGTGCCAGCAGTGAATCAGTCTATGGCTACACCTTC. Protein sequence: CASSESVYGYTF.

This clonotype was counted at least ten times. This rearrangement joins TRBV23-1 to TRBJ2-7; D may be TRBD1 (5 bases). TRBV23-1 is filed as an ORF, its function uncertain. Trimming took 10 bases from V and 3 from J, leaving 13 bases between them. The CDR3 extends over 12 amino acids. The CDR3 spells CAINRWSYEQYF. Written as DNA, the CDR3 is TGCGCCATAAACAGGTGGAGCTACGAGCAGTACTTC.

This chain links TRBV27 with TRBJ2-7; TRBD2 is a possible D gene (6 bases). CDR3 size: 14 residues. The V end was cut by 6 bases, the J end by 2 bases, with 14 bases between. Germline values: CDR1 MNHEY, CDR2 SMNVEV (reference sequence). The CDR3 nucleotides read TGTGCCAGCAGGGAACGGGGACTCACCTACGAGCAGTACTTC. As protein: CASRERGLTYEQYF.

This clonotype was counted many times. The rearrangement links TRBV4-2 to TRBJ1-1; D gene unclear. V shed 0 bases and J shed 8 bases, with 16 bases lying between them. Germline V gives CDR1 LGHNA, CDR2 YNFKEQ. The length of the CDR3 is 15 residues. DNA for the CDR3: TGTGCCAGCAGCCAAGAGTCAACCATCTCGGTCGAAGCTTTCTTT. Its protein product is CASSQESTISVEAFF.

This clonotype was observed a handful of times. CDR3 loop: CASNELAAQETQYF. In DNA form, the CDR3 reads TGTGCCAGCAACGAGCTAGCGGCCCAAGAGACCCAGTACTTC. The rearrangement joins TRBV3-1 to TRBJ2-5; TRBD2 matches 7 bases. This CDR3 spans 14 amino acids. The germline V gene encodes CDR1 LGHDT and CDR2 YNNKEL (reference sequence). V lost 7 bases, J lost 1 base, and 6 bases stayed unmatched.